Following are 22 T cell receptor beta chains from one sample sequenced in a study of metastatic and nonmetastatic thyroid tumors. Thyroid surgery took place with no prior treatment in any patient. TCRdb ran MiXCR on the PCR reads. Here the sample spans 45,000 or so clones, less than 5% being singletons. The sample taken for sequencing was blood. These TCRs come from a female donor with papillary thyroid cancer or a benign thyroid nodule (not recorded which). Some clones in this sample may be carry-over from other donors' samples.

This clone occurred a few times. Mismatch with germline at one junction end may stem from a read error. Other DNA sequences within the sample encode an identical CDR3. CDR3 in amino acids: CASSLWGTSGSWNEQFF. The CDR3 bases are TGTGCCAGCAGCTTATGGGGAACTAGCGGGAGTTGGAATGAGCAGTTCTTC. The V gene is TRBV27, the J gene TRBJ2-1; 11 positions match TRBD2. Germline V CDR1 and CDR2: MNHEY, SMNVEV (reference sequence). The CDR3 runs to 17 residues.

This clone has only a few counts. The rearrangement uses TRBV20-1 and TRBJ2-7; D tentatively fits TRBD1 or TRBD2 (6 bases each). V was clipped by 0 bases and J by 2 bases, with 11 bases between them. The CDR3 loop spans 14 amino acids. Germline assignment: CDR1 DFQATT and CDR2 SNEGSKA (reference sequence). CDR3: CSARDNRGPYEQYF. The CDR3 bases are TGCAGTGCTAGAGATAACCGGGGGCCCTACGAGCAGTACTTC.

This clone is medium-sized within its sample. In DNA form, the CDR3 reads TGTGCCAGCAGCCTAAATCCCTTTAATTCACCCCTCCACTTT. Translating it yields CASSLNPFNSPLHF. The rearrangement joins TRBV3-1 to TRBJ1-6; no firm D call. Germline CDR1 is LGHDT and CDR2 is YNNKEL (reference sequence). The V gene lost 4 bases and the J gene lost 6 bases, with 10 bases spanning the gap. This CDR3 region has 14 residues.

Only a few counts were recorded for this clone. The CDR3 DNA is TGTGCCAGCAGCCCCGCCGGGACTACAAATGAGCAGTTCTTC. It specifies CASSPAGTTNEQFF. This rearrangement joins TRBV6-2 or TRBV6-3 to TRBJ2-1; TRBD2 matches 7 bases. Germline lookup yields CDR1 MNHEY and CDR2 SVGEGT. This CDR3 region has 14 residues. Unmatched junction bases numbered 9, after V lost 6 bases and J lost 7 bases.

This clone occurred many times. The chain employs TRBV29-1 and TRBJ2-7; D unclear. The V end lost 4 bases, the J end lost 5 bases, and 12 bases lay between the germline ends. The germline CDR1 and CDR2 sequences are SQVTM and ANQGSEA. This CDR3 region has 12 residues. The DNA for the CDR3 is TGCAGCGTTGCGGGTTTAGGAAACGAGCAGTACTTC. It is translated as CSVAGLGNEQYF.

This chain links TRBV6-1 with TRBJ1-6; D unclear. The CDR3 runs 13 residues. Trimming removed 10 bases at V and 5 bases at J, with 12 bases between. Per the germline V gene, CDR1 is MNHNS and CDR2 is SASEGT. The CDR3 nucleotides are TGTGCCAACAAGGGCGTCAATAATTCACCCCTCCACTTT. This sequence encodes CANKGVNNSPLHF.

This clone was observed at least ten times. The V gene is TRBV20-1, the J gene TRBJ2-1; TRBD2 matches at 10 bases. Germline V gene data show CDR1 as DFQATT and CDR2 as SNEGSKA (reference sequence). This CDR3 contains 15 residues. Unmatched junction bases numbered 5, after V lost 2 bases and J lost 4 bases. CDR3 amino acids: CSARHLAGVYNEQFF. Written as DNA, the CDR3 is TGCAGTGCTAGACATCTAGCGGGAGTGTACAATGAGCAGTTCTTC.

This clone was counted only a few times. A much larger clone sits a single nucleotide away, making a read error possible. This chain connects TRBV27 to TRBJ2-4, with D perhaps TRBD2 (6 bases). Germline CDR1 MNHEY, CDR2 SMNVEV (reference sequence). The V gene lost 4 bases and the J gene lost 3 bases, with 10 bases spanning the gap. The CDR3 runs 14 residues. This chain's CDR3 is CASSSGVDKNIQYF. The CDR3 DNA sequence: TGTGCCAGCAGTTCGGGAGTAGACAAAAACATTCAGTACTTC.

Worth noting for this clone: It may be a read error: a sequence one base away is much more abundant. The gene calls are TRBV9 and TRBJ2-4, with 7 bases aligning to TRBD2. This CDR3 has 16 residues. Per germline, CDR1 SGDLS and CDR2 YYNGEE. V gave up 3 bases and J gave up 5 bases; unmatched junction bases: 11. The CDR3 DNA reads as TGTGCCAGCAGCGAGGGCGGGAGAGAGGCCCAAAACATTCAGTACTTC. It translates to CASSEGGREAQNIQYF.

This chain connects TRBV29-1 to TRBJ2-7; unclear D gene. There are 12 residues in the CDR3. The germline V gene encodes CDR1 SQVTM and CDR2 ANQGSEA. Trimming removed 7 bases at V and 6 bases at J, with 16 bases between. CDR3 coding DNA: TGCAGCGCCGGGCCGTCAGTCGGCGAGCAGTACTTC. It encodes CSAGPSVGEQYF.

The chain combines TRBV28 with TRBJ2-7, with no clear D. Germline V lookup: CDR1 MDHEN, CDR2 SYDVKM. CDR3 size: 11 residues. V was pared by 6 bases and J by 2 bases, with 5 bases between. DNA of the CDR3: TGTGCCAGCAGGACTCCCTACGAGCAGTACTTC. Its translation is CASRTPYEQYF. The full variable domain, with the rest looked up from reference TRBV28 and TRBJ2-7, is DVKVTQSSRYLVKRTGEKVFLECVQDMDHENMFWYRQDPGLGLRLIYFSYDVKMKEKGDIPEGYSVSREKKERFSLILESASTNQTSMYLCASRTPYEQYFGPGTRLTVT.

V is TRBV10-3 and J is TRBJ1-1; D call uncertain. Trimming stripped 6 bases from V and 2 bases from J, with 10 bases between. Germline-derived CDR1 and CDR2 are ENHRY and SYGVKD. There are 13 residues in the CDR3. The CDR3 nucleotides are TGTGCCATCAGCGTTACGGGTAACACTGAAGCTTTCTTT. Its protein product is CAISVTGNTEAFF.

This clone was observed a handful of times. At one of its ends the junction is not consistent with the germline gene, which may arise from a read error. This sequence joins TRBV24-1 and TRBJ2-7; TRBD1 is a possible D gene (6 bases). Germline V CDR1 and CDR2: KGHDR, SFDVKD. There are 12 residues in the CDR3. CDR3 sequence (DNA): TGTGTCACCAGTGAATCAGGGGACGATCAGTACTTC. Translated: CVTSESGDDQYF.

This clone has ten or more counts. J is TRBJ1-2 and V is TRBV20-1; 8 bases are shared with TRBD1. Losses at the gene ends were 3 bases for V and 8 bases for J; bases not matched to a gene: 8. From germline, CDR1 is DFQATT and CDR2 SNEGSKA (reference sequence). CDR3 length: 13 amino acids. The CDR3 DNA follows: TGCAGTGCTAGTCCCGGGACAGGCGACGGCTACACCTTC. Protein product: CSASPGTGDGYTF.

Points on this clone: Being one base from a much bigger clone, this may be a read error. CDR3 protein: CASSQSPSYTQYF. Written as DNA, the CDR3 is TGTGCCAGCAGCCAATCGCCGTCATATACGCAGTATTTT. The V call is TRBV16, the J call TRBJ2-3; unclear D gene. The V end lost 0 bases, the J end lost 7 bases, and 8 bases lay between the germline ends. From germline, CDR1 is KGHSY and CDR2 FQNENV. The CDR3 is 13 residues long.

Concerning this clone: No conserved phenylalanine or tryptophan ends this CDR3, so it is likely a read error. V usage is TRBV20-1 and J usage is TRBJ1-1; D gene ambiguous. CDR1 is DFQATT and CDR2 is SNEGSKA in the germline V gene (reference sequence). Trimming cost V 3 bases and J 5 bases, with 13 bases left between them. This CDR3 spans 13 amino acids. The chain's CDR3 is CSARWDGGTEAFL. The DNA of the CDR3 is TGCAGTGCTAGGTGGGATGGTGGGACTGAAGCTTTCTTA.

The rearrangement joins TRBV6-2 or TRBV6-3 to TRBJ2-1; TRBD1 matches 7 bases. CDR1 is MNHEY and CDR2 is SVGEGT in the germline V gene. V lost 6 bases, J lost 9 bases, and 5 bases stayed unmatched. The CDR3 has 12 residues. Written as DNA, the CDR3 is TGTGCCAGCAGCGACAGGGTAGCTGAGCAGTTCTTC. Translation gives CASSDRVAEQFF.

The CDR3 DNA reads TGTGCCAGCAGCCCTCGCAGTAGCGGAAACACCGGGGAGCTGTTTTTT. The encoded protein is CASSPRSSGNTGELFF. V usage is TRBV7-3 and J usage is TRBJ2-2; a possible D gene is TRBD2 (6 bases). Germline-derived CDR1 and CDR2 are SGHTA and FQGTGA. V was pared by 5 bases and J by 2 bases, with 15 bases between. There are 16 residues in the CDR3.

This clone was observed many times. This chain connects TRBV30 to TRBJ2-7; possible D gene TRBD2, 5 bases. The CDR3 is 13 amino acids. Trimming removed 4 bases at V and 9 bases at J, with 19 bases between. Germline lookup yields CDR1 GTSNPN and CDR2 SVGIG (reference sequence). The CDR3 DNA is TGTGCCTGGACTACTAGTCCCTTAGTCGGGCAGTACTTC. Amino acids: CAWTTSPLVGQYF.

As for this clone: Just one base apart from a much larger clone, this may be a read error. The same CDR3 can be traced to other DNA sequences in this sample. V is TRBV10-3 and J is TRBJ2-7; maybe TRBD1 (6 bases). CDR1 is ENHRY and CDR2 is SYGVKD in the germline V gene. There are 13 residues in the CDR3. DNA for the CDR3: TGTGCTATCAGGCCGGACAGTACCTACGAGCAGTACTTC. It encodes CAIRPDSTYEQYF.

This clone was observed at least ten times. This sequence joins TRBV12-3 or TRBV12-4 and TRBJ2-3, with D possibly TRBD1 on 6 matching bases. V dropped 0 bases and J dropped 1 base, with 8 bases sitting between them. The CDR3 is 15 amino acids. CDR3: CASSLATGRTDTQYF. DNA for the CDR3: TGTGCCAGCAGTTTAGCGACAGGCCGCACAGATACGCAGTATTTT.

The CDR3 bases are TGTGCCACCAGTGATTTTAGGGGCGAGCAGTACTTC. It yields the protein CATSDFRGEQYF. V is TRBV24-1 and J is TRBJ2-7, with D maybe TRBD1 (5 bases). CDR1 and CDR2 from the germline V gene are KGHDR and SFDVKD. Trimming removed 1 base from V and 6 bases from J, with 6 bases in between. The CDR3 totals 12 residues.